This T cell receptor (beta chain) emerged from a study of shared T cell receptors in the human thymus. The sample holds one count of this clone. One junction end does not reproduce the germline sequence, and a read error may be involved. TCRdb's copy holds only in-frame clones and misses some; the assay was immunoSEQ multiplex PCR. Of around 730,000 clones in the sample, 70% to 90% were seen once. The CDR3 length is 15 residues. Germline-derived CDR1 and CDR2 are SGHNT and YYREEE (reference sequence). The sample was also reused in another study, on human thymus T cells. As that study records: Having surgery to correct congenital heart defects, healthy Finnish infants acted as the donors. Corrective cardiac surgery supplied the resected thymus tissue. Thymic and blood repertoires appeared to display a bias in their usage of V and J genes. There were highly overlapping thymic repertoires among unrelated individuals, as related research reported.

The rearrangement joins TRBV5-4 to TRBJ2-1; 8 bases match TRBD2. Sample: thymocytes. This clonotype was obtained from a girl under three years old with a congenital heart defect. In DNA form, the CDR3 reads TGTGCCAGCAGCACCCGGGGGGGCTCCAACAATGAGCAGTTCTTC. Its protein product is CASSTRGGSNNEQFF.